These T cell receptor beta chains were read from a single sample in a study of blood T cell repertoires in COVID-19. Profiling relied on immunoSEQ multiplex PCR, and the TCRdb table lists in-frame clones only, not all of them. The sample has about 160,000 clones; over 75% are singletons. Sequenced material: peripheral blood. The source of these receptors is a man between 60 and 75 years old with active or convalescent COVID-19. Both conserved end residues are trimmed from each CDR3. The order of the fields is V gene, clone size, CDR3 protein. The size field is filled for only some rows; it gives once, few, many or a size class.

>TRBV10-3|NA
AISGRKGTSGGDGTDTQY
>TRBV3-1/TRBV3-2|once
ASSSRQGST
>TRBV7-3|NA
ASSAGLAGGSTNEQF
>TRBV2|NA
ASRLDSYEQY
>TRBV5-1|NA
ASSTTNQGNTQY
>TRBV7-9|NA
ASSLALGQGHSYEQY
>TRBV7-3|once
ASSLSFLEGRGYT
>TRBV19|NA
ASSKSSLPDTQY
>TRBV5-1|NA
ASSFRDSFPEQY
>TRBV6-6|NA
ASSPAGTGGNQPQH
>TRBV13|few
ASSRRFTNEKLF
>TRBV11-3|NA
ASSLGIAGNTGELF
>TRBV6-2/TRBV6-3|few
ASSYAASGVAEQF
>TRBV3-1/TRBV3-2|few
ASSRAGKGSAEAF
>TRBV10-1|NA
AIQTGGGQPQH
>TRBV11-3|few
ASSLIDRDREYGYT
>TRBV6-4|NA
ASSGTGNYNEQF
>TRBV29-1|NA
SVQGLAGGPGTQY
>TRBV28|NA
ASSLGQGAYYGYT
>TRBV6-2/TRBV6-3|NA
ASSYDAGQGGFTEAF
>TRBV15|NA
ATSRTPGQQETQY
>TRBV10-3|NA
AISAGTQYNEQF
>TRBV5-4|NA
ASSHDRGGEKLF
>TRBV7-9|NA
ASSLANAGGSGYT
>TRBV10-3|NA
AISEFGSVRGGNSPLH
>TRBV6-5|NA
ASTNIGTDTQY
>TRBV6-5|once
ASRGTPTYEQY
>TRBV14|NA
ASSPMGGLSYNSPLH
>TRBV28|NA
ASGWGVSPLH
>TRBV9|NA
ASSVGQGPNSPLH
>TRBV6-1|NA
ASSEGWRGGQPQH
>TRBV27|NA
ASSLSLAGLALVDTQY
>TRBV28|NA
ASRRQGRPTEAF
>TRBV7-6|NA
ASSQRVAGQETQY
>TRBV28|NA
ASSLTGGAEGYT
>TRBV6-6|NA
ASSPSTRQGIGEQY
>TRBV9|NA
ASRSGVSGNTIY
>TRBV11-1|NA
ASSATGDRAYEQY
>TRBV12-3/TRBV12-4|NA
ASIKPGGETQY
>TRBV12-3/TRBV12-4|NA
ASSFTGQGYT
>TRBV10-2|few
ASRPDAAYEQY
>TRBV28|NA
ATRESTEAF
>TRBV2|NA
ASSEPTSGRAPETQY
>TRBV11-3|NA
ASSLAGGTDTQY
>TRBV12-3/TRBV12-4|NA
ASSRGEADTQY